These T cell receptor beta chains were read from a single sample in a study of T-cell memory formation after mild COVID-19. Using its own MiXCR run on the 5' RACE reads, TCRdb lists one record per CDR3 protein. This table holds about 170,000 distinct CDR3 sequences, approximately 12% found once. Sequenced sample: PBMCs or a T cell subset sorted from them (not recorded which). The receptors were gathered from a man aged 18-30 years who had mild COVID-19 (a few samples of this study predate the infection). Cell type and time point are not known. The CDR3 runs from the conserved cysteine through the conserved F or W. Fields, in order: V gene, CDR3 protein.

V gene: TRBV5-1
CDR3 protein: CASSLVEGSGYTF

V gene: TRBV5-1
CDR3 protein: CASSVDSSGNTIYF

V gene: TRBV5-1
CDR3 protein: CASSFWAADDHGYTF

V gene: TRBV7-9
CDR3 protein: CASSLYNSPLHF

V gene: TRBV7-8
CDR3 protein: CASSPRTSGGLTSTDTQYF

V gene: TRBV20-1
CDR3 protein: CSARGKGSGLSYEQYF

V gene: TRBV7-3
CDR3 protein: CASSLYLAGGPDTQYF

V gene: TRBV28
CDR3 protein: CASSPHRAAGGLAQYF

V gene: TRBV10-3
CDR3 protein: CAISGAQGAKNIQYF

V gene: TRBV9
CDR3 protein: CASSPLGTSYEQYF

V gene: TRBV7-2
CDR3 protein: CASSIGPRGSTDTQYF

V gene: TRBV7-9
CDR3 protein: CASSSDARDQYF

V gene: TRBV7-9
CDR3 protein: CASSLRTRQGSIYF

V gene: TRBV7-2
CDR3 protein: CASSTGGGDTQYF